What follows are 25 T cell receptor beta chains derived from one specimen sequenced in a study of regulatory T cells in long-lasting Graves disease. Sequencing libraries for TCR beta were prepared with iRepertoire HTBI primers and Arm-PCR of CDR3 regions. TCRdb re-analysed the multiplex PCR reads in MiXCR, keeping a single row per CDR3 protein. The sample contains more than 400,000 distinct CDR3 sequences, roughly 16% of which appear only once. Noted time point: newly diagnosed GD, antithyroid drugs for less than 3 months. Following extraction of RNA from PBMCs, that RNA was used to make the TCR library. These data also formed part of another study, on T cells in Graves' hyperthyroidism and ophthalmopathy.

The sample in question was peripheral blood mononuclear cells (PBMCs), obtained at new diagnosis, from a patient treated with antithyroid drugs. All receptors come from a man between 35 and 55 years old with Graves disease.

A remark on this clonotype: A single base separates this from a much larger clone, so it may be a read error. The chain has TRBV7-9 and TRBJ1-1; D not resolved. The CDR3 is 13 amino acids. Trimming took 3 bases from V and 5 from J, leaving 10 bases between them. Germline lookup yields CDR1 SEHNR and CDR2 FQNEAQ (reference sequence). In DNA form, the CDR3 reads TGTGCCAGCAGCTTGTATGTCGAGACTGAAGCTTTCTTT. Protein sequence: CASSLYVETEAFF.

The V gene is TRBV20-1, the J gene TRBJ1-1, with D perhaps matching TRBD1 (6 bases). This CDR3 is built from 13 residues. V dropped 5 bases and J dropped 4 bases, with 14 bases sitting between them. CDR1 is DFQATT and CDR2 is SNEGSKA in the germline V gene (reference sequence). CDR3 DNA sequence: TGCAGTGCTGCCCTCCGAGGGGGCACTGAAGCTTTCTTT. Residues: CSAALRGGTEAFF.

At least ten counts were recorded for this clonotype. The chain recombines TRBV7-2 with TRBJ2-7, with 7 bases that match TRBD2. The CDR3 consists of 16 residues. With 4 bases clipped from V and 3 bases from J, the junction kept 12 bases outside the gene matches. In germline, CDR1 is SGHTA, CDR2 FQGNSA. For the CDR3, the DNA is TGTGCCAGCAGCTATCCCCCGGGAGGCCCCCTCTACGAGCAGTACTTC. This sequence encodes CASSYPPGGPLYEQYF. The full variable domain, in which reference TRBV7-2 and TRBJ2-7 provide the parts outside the CDR3, is GAGVSQSPSNKVTEKGKDVELRCDPISGHTALYWYRQSLGQGLEFLIYFQGNSAPDKSGLPSDRFSAERTGGSVSTLTIQRTQQEDSAVYLCASSYPPGGPLYEQYFGPGTRLTVT.

The table lists this clonotype with many counts. The chain is built from TRBV7-9 and TRBJ2-7; D is unclear. Per the germline V gene, CDR1 is SEHNR and CDR2 is FQNEAQ (reference sequence). V lost 2 bases and J lost 5, with 7 bases in between. The CDR3 runs 12 residues. The CDR3 sequence: CASSLFQDEQYF. The CDR3 coding sequence is TGTGCCAGCAGCTTATTCCAGGACGAGCAGTACTTC.

Only a few counts were recorded for this clonotype. At one end the junction does not follow the germline gene, possibly because of a read error. This chain links TRBV15 with TRBJ1-5; D is unclear. Germline V gene data show CDR1 as LNHNV and CDR2 as YYDKDF (reference sequence). There are 14 residues in the CDR3. The CDR3 DNA is TGTGCCACCAGCAGAGATGTCGGGAGTCAGTCCCAGCATTTT. Its protein is CATSRDVGSQSQHF.

The table lists this clonotype with many counts. J is TRBJ2-1 and V is TRBV5-1; TRBD2 agrees at 11 bases. The CDR3 runs 16 residues. The J segment lost 2 bases and the V segment lost 5 bases, leaving 6 bases of the junction unmatched. Germline V lookup: CDR1 SGHRS, CDR2 YFSETQ. The CDR3 nucleotides are TGCGCCAGCAGTCTTAGCGGGAGGGCCACCTACAATGAGCAGTTCTTC. Its protein is CASSLSGRATYNEQFF.

The chain couples TRBV20-1 to TRBJ2-7; D is perhaps TRBD2 (6 bases). The CDR3 is 11 amino acids. Germline V lookup: CDR1 DFQATT, CDR2 SNEGSKA (reference sequence). V was clipped by 6 bases and J by 6 bases, with 12 bases between them. The CDR3, as DNA: TGCAGTGCCACGACTAGATCCGAGCAGTACTTC. Translation: CSATTRSEQYF.

The chain is built from TRBV27 and TRBJ2-1; D assignment may be TRBD1 or TRBD2 (6 bases each). Germline V CDR1 and CDR2: MNHEY, SMNVEV (reference sequence). This CDR3 has 12 amino acids. V lost 7 bases and J 6 bases, leaving 10 bases between the germline ends. The CDR3 DNA reads as TGTGCCAGCAAAGGGGGAGGCAATGAGCAGTTCTTC. The encoded protein is CASKGGGNEQFF.

This clonotype showed up many times. The chain links TRBV5-1 to TRBJ2-5; D tentatively reads TRBD1 or TRBD2 (5 bases each). The CDR3 runs to 13 residues. Germline CDR1 SGHRS, CDR2 YFSETQ. The V gene lost 4 bases and the J gene lost 4 bases, with 11 bases spanning the gap. CDR3 residues: CASSTGAGETQYF. CDR3 DNA: TGCGCCAGCAGCACCGGGGCCGGAGAGACCCAGTACTTC.

The rearrangement links TRBV10-2 to TRBJ2-7; TRBD1 might be the D (6 bases). Germline assignment: CDR1 WSHSY and CDR2 SAAADI. Between the trimmed V and J ends, which lost 6 bases and 0 bases, there was a span of 15 bases. CDR3 length: 15 residues. CDR3 amino acids: CASRILRDTSYEQYF. DNA of the CDR3: TGCGCCAGCAGGATTCTCCGGGACACCTCCTACGAGCAGTACTTC.

V and J are TRBV19 and TRBJ1-1; perhaps TRBD1 as D (5 bases). CDR3 length: 15 residues. Germline CDR1 reads LNHDA; CDR2 reads SQIVND (reference sequence). The V end lost 5 bases, the J end lost 0 bases, and 13 bases lay between the germline ends. CDR3 nucleotides: TGTGCCAGTAGTTACTCGGGACGCCTGAACACTGAAGCTTTCTTT. It yields the protein CASSYSGRLNTEAFF.

This clonotype was recorded a few times. The chain employs TRBV18 and TRBJ2-1; 7 bases line up with TRBD2. The CDR3 has 17 residues. Trimming at V came to 2 bases and at J to 0 bases, leaving 7 bases not matched to a gene. Germline V CDR1 and CDR2: KGHSH, LQKENI. For the CDR3, the DNA is TGTGCCAGCTCACCAAATCTACGGGACTACTCCTACAATGAGCAGTTCTTC. Translated: CASSPNLRDYSYNEQFF.

The genes are TRBV25-1 and TRBJ2-1, with D perhaps matching TRBD1 (7 bases). V was cut by 3 bases and J by 8 bases, with 20 bases left in between. The germline gives CDR1 MGHDK, CDR2 SYGVNS. CDR3 length equals 16 residues. The chain's CDR3 is CASSEVVDRAGYEQFF. DNA for the CDR3: TGTGCCAGCAGTGAGGTTGTCGACAGGGCGGGGTATGAGCAGTTCTTC. The full variable domain, in which reference TRBV25-1 and TRBJ2-1 provide the parts outside the CDR3, is EADIYQTPRYLVIGTGKKITLECSQTMGHDKMYWYQQDPGMELHLIHYSYGVNSTEKGDLSSESTVSRIRTEHFPLTLESARPSHTSQYLCASSEVVDRAGYEQFFGPGTRLTVL.

As regards this clonotype: The conserved final phenylalanine or tryptophan is absent from the CDR3, which likely points to a read error. The V call is TRBV7-9, the J call TRBJ2-2; no firm D call. From germline, CDR1 is SEHNR and CDR2 FQNEAQ (reference sequence). The CDR3 totals 13 residues. Between the trimmed V and J ends, which lost 5 bases and 2 bases, there was a span of 6 bases. The CDR3, as DNA: TGTGCCAGCAGCCTTCGAAACACCGGGGAGCTGTTTCTT. Translated, it gives CASSLRNTGELFL.

This clonotype has a handful of counts. The rearrangement joins TRBV18 to TRBJ2-7; TRBD1 matches at 7 bases. After removal of 0 bases from V and 9 bases from J, the junction contained 11 bases not matched to a gene. Germline values: CDR1 KGHSH, CDR2 LQKENI. The CDR3 is made up of 15 amino acids. The CDR3 is CASSPPGQVSSGQYF. The CDR3 DNA follows: TGTGCCAGCTCACCACCCGGACAGGTATCCTCCGGGCAGTACTTC.

The J gene is TRBJ1-1, the V gene TRBV5-1; no firm D call. The CDR3 has 17 residues. V was shortened by 0 bases and J by 0 bases, with 15 bases between the two germline ends. The germline gives CDR1 SGHRS, CDR2 YFSETQ. The chain's CDR3 is CASSLVAGLTMNTEAFF. CDR3 coding DNA: TGCGCCAGCAGCTTGGTGGCCGGCCTTACTATGAACACTGAAGCTTTCTTT.

This clonotype occurred many times. The genes are TRBV2 and TRBJ2-5, with TRBD2 identical over 7 bases. The germline CDR1 and CDR2 sequences are SNHLY and FYNNEI. CDR3 length: 16 residues. V lost 9 bases, J lost 2 bases, and 15 bases stayed unmatched. CDR3 amino acids: CASTISGTNNQETQYF. The CDR3 region has the DNA TGTGCCAGTACCATTTCCGGGACTAACAATCAAGAGACCCAGTACTTC.

This clonotype has a count of ten or more. This chain links TRBV19 with TRBJ2-1, with 14 bases matching TRBD2. V lost 3 bases, J lost 6 bases, and 1 base stayed unmatched. Germline CDR1 and CDR2: LNHDA and SQIVND (reference sequence). The CDR3 covers 15 residues. The CDR3 region is CASSIGTSGSNEQFF. The CDR3 region has the DNA TGTGCCAGTAGTATTGGGACTAGCGGGAGCAATGAGCAGTTCTTC. The variable domain in full, with the rest retrieved from reference TRBV19 and TRBJ2-1, is DGGITQSPKYLFRKEGQNVTLSCEQNLNHDAMYWYRQDPGQGLRLIYYSQIVNDFQKGDIAEGYSVSREKKESFPLTVTSAQKNPTAFYLCASSIGTSGSNEQFFGPGTRLTVL.

On this clonotype itself: Given a much more abundant clone one base away, this may be a read error. This CDR3 reads CASSPSGAVRGQPQRF. Written as DNA, the CDR3 is TGTGCCAGCAGTCCCTCCGGGGCTGTGCGGGGTCAGCCCCAGCGTTTT. The chain is built from TRBV6-1 and TRBJ1-5; D is perhaps TRBD1 (5 bases). The CDR3 totals 16 residues. The germline V gene has CDR1 MNHNS and CDR2 SASEGT.

This clonotype occurred a few times. V usage is TRBV12-3 or TRBV12-4 and J usage is TRBJ1-4; D gene uncertain. V was trimmed by 5 bases and J by 8 bases, leaving 15 bases between them. The CDR3 is 14 amino acids. The CDR3 coding sequence is TGTGCCAGCAGTCCCCGGGCACCGGGCGAAAAACTGTTTTTT. It yields the protein CASSPRAPGEKLFF.

This clonotype was seen repeatedly, ten times or more. This chain connects TRBV29-1 to TRBJ2-6; 11 bases are shared with TRBD1. The V gene end was trimmed by 5 bases and the J gene end by 2 bases; junction bases not matched to a gene: 2. Germline values: CDR1 SQVTM, CDR2 ANQGSEA. The CDR3 contains 15 residues. CDR3 protein: CSVRTGGAGANVLTF. CDR3 coding DNA: TGCAGCGTTCGGACAGGGGGCGCTGGGGCCAACGTCCTGACTTTC.

This clonotype was recorded many times. The chain combines TRBV7-9 with TRBJ2-7; 8 bases agree with TRBD1. The germline V gene has CDR1 SEHNR and CDR2 FQNEAQ (reference sequence). This CDR3 is built from 14 residues. The V gene end was trimmed by 5 bases and the J gene end by 6 bases; junction bases not matched to a gene: 9. The DNA of the CDR3 is TGTGCCAGCAGCCCCGATGGACAGGGTTCCGAGCAGTACTTC. It encodes CASSPDGQGSEQYF.

The sample holds many counts of this clonotype. The chain has TRBV10-3 and TRBJ2-5; D is ambiguous. Germline loops: CDR1 ENHRY, CDR2 SYGVKD. Trimming pared 0 bases from V and 2 bases from J, leaving 10 bases between. This CDR3 region has 15 residues. CDR3 in DNA: TGTGCCATCAGTGAGTCTTTAACGTTTCAAGAGACCCAGTACTTC. Translated, it gives CAISESLTFQETQYF.

The rearrangement joins TRBV6-1 to TRBJ2-3; the match to TRBD1 covers 7 bases. The V gene end was trimmed by 4 bases and the J gene end by 0 bases; junction bases not matched to a gene: 7. The CDR3 contains 16 residues. Germline lookup yields CDR1 MNHNS and CDR2 SASEGT. Written as DNA, the CDR3 is TGTGCCAGCAGTGTTTACGGGACAGCTAGCACAGATACGCAGTATTTT. Its protein product is CASSVYGTASTDTQYF.

This clonotype was detected many times. DNA for the CDR3: TGTGCCAGCAGTTTAGGAGCTGGACTAGCGGCAACCTACAATGAGCAGTTCTTC. Its protein product is CASSLGAGLAATYNEQFF. V and J are TRBV28 and TRBJ2-1; 10 positions agree with TRBD2. The germline CDR1 and CDR2 sequences are MDHEN and SYDVKM. The CDR3 consists of 18 residues. The J segment lost 2 bases and the V segment lost 2 bases, leaving 9 bases of the junction unmatched.